This T cell receptor beta chain was obtained from a study of blood T cell repertoires in COVID-19. The CDR3 has 12 residues. The V and J ends lost 7 bases and 4 bases respectively, with 8 bases between them. Germline V gene sequence: CDR1 MNHEY, CDR2 SVGAGI. Profiling relied on immunoSEQ multiplex PCR, and the TCRdb table lists in-frame clones only, not all of them. Of about 300,000 clones in the sample, about 91% are singletons; the top ten hold about 7%. This TCR derives from a woman aged 30 to 39 who had recovered from COVID-19. The sequencing sample was made of peripheral blood. The chain is built from TRBV6-5 and TRBJ2-1; no clear D gene. The CDR3 DNA is TGTGCCAGCACTAACTTTTACAATGAGCAGTTCTTC. Protein product: CASTNFYNEQFF.